This T cell receptor beta chain was observed in a study of T cell responses to AZD1222 COVID-19 vaccine. Overall study results and limits: White British donors predominated, females outnumbered males, and clonal diversity was possibly underestimated. CD4 TCRs associated with vaccination spanned spike, dominating at 160-218 and 743-854. Rises in breadth and depth of Spike-specific TCRs came after two AZD1222 doses.

Trimming cost V 6 bases and J 6 bases, with 14 bases left between them. CDR3 size: 14 residues. Germline CDR1 MNHEY, CDR2 SVGAGI. This clone was seen a single time. Antigen specificity is unknown. Generated by immunoSEQ multiplex PCR, the TCRdb table keeps only in-frame clones and is missing some. Of approximately 160,000 clones in the sample, 90% to 95% were seen once. The TCR was taken from an adult in good health. The sample in question was peripheral blood, obtained on day 0 of AZD1222 vaccination. The chain employs TRBV6-5 and TRBJ2-2; D remains ambiguous. The CDR3 protein is CASSYRSPPGELFF. The CDR3 nucleotides read TGTGCCAGCAGCTACCGTAGCCCCCCCGGGGAGCTGTTTTTT.